This paragraph covers one T cell receptor (beta chain) sequence. Antigen unknown. V lost 8 bases to trimming and J lost 4 bases; unmatched junction nucleotides: 10. This CDR3 is built from 14 residues. Germline loops: CDR1 LNHDA, CDR2 SQIVND (reference sequence). The time point was: cycle 4 day 1 (C4D1), after 5 to 7 weeks of nivolumab. All patients relapsed after autologous stem cell transplantation, and brentuximab vedotin exposure varied. The sample comes from a study of PD-1 blockade in classical Hodgkin lymphoma. Whole-study results and caveats: Anyone who began nivolumab under 1 year after ASCT was excluded.

Clones were sequenced by immunoSEQ multiplex PCR, and TCRdb holds only the in-frame ones, with some missing. The sample records approximately 89,000 clones, 83% being singletons. The sample consisted of peripheral blood mononuclear cells (PBMCs), taken before the fourth cycle of nivolumab. The receptor was derived from a human donor with classical Hodgkin lymphoma. The chain combines TRBV19 with TRBJ1-1; 7 bases map to TRBD1. As DNA, the CDR3 is TGTGCCAGTTTCACAGGGGCTGCCGGCACTGAAGCTTTCTTT. It codes for CASFTGAAGTEAFF.